Listed below are T cell receptor beta chains from one sample, sequenced in a study of chemoradiotherapy in HPV16-positive cancers. The repertoire was sequenced with immunoSEQ multiplex PCR; TCRdb's copy has only in-frame clones and lacks some. The data show roughly 9,000 clones, roughly three quarters seen once. Sample collection was performed from a patient who underwent chemoradiotherapy. These receptors were collected from a human donor with HPV-associated anogenital cancer. Each CDR3 is given with its conserved first and last residue. The order of the fields is D gene, V gene, CDR3 length, clone size, J gene, CDR3 DNA, CDR3 protein. A D gene is named only where the DNA matches it firmly. Clone size appears in some rows only: once, few, many, or a class for an expanded clone.

NA,TRBV4-3,18,NA,TRBJ2-6,TGCGCCAGCAGCCAAGAGGCAGGGGCCAGCTCTGGGGCCAACGTCCTGACTTTC,CASSQEAGASSGANVLTF
NA,TRBV6-6,16,once,TRBJ1-4,TGTGCCAGCAGAACGGGTCTCGCGACGTCGGGTGAAAAACTGTTTTTT,CASRTGLATSGEKLFF
TRBD1,TRBV4-3,16,few,TRBJ1-6,TGCGCCAGCAGCCAAGATCCCGGGACAGGGGGCTCACCCCTCCACTTT,CASSQDPGTGGSPLHF
TRBD2,TRBV4-2,18,NA,TRBJ2-7,TGTGCCAGCAGCCAAAGGACTAGCGGGGGCCAGAGCTCCTACGAGCAGTACTTC,CASSQRTSGGQSSYEQYF
NA,TRBV7-9,11,NA,TRBJ2-3,TGTGCCAGCAGTCTCACAGATACGCAGTATTTT,CASSLTDTQYF
TRBD2,TRBV7-9,15,NA,TRBJ2-1,TGTGCCAGCAGCTTTAGCGGGGGGGCCTCGGATGAGCAGTTCTTC,CASSFSGGASDEQFF
NA,TRBV11-2,15,NA,TRBJ2-2,TGTGCCAGCAGCTTCGCAGGGTATAGATCCGGGGAGCTGTTTTTT,CASSFAGYRSGELFF
NA,TRBV5-1,14,NA,TRBJ1-1,TGCGCCAGCAGCCGGGCCCTGGGGGACACTGAAGCTTTCTTT,CASSRALGDTEAFF
NA,TRBV5-6,13,NA,TRBJ2-3,TGTGCCAGCAGCTTGGGGCCCACAGATACGCAGTATTTT,CASSLGPTDTQYF
NA,TRBV6-5,14,NA,TRBJ2-7,TGTGCCAGCAGTAACTGGGGACGGCAGTACGAGCAGTACTTC,CASSNWGRQYEQYF
TRBD2,TRBV2,14,few,TRBJ2-1,TGTGCCAGCGGGTCTAGCGGGGGGTACAATGAGCAGTTCTTC,CASGSSGGYNEQFF
NA,TRBV6-1,13,NA,TRBJ1-1,TGTGCCAGCAGCAGTGACAAGGGCTTCGTCGCTTTCTTT,CASSSDKGFVAFF
TRBD1,TRBV13,16,NA,TRBJ2-7,TGTGCCAGCAGCTTGGGTCGACAGGGGGGTTCCTACGAGCAGTACTTC,CASSLGRQGGSYEQYF
TRBD2,TRBV7-6,17,NA,TRBJ2-5,TGTGCCAGCAGCCTACATGAGAGGCGGGGGGGCCCAGAGACCCAGTACTTC,CASSLHERRGGPETQYF
NA,TRBV6-5,14,NA,TRBJ2-3,TGTGCCAGCAGTTATCGCGGGGGCCCAGATACGCAGTATTTT,CASSYRGGPDTQYF
NA,TRBV5-6,11,NA,TRBJ2-3,TGTGCCAGCAGCGACCGAGATACGCAGTATTTT,CASSDRDTQYF
NA,TRBV4-2,15,NA,TRBJ2-5,TGTGCCAGCAGCCAGGAAAGGACTCAGCAAGAGACCCAGTACTTC,CASSQERTQQETQYF
NA,TRBV5-6,12,NA,TRBJ2-4,TGTGCCAGCAGCTTTGGGGGTCAGGATAAGTACTTC,CASSFGGQDKYF
TRBD1,TRBV5-4,14,NA,TRBJ2-7,TGTGCCAGCAGCGGGGGACAGGGGCACTACGAGCAGTACTTC,CASSGGQGHYEQYF
TRBD2,TRBV15,17,once,TRBJ2-5,TGTGCCACCAGCAGAGTGGGACTAGCGGGGGGCGGAGAGACCCAGTACTTC,CATSRVGLAGGGETQYF
TRBD1,TRBV27,17,NA,TRBJ1-5,TGTGCCAGCAGACCGGGACAGGGCCTCTTCCGCAATCAGCCCCAGCATTTT,CASRPGQGLFRNQPQHF
TRBD1,TRBV9,14,once,TRBJ1-5,TGTGCCAGCAGCGTAGGGGACAGCCATCAGCCCCAGCATTTT,CASSVGDSHQPQHF
NA,TRBV6-4,14,few,TRBJ2-2,TGTGCCAGCAGTGACCGGCAGGACACCGGGGAGCTGTTTTTT,CASSDRQDTGELFF
TRBD1,TRBV2,14,NA,TRBJ2-7,TGTGCCAGCAGCCGGGACAGGAGCTCCTACGAGCAGTACTTC,CASSRDRSSYEQYF
NA,TRBV9,15,NA,TRBJ2-1,TGTGCCAGCAGCGTAGAGGGGGGGGATTACAATGAGCAGTTCTTC,CASSVEGGDYNEQFF
TRBD1,TRBV5-6,14,once,TRBJ1-2,TGTGCCAGCAGTGGGACAGGTGCAACGCCTGGCTACACCTTC,CASSGTGATPGYTF
TRBD1,TRBV19,14,NA,TRBJ2-2,TGTGCCACTGACAGGGACGAAGCCACCGGGGAGCTGTTTTTT,CATDRDEATGELFF
NA,TRBV25-1,11,NA,TRBJ1-1,TGTGCCAGCAGAAGGGACACACAAGCTTTCTTT,CASRRDTQAFF
NA,TRBV7-2,16,NA,TRBJ1-4,TGTGCCAGCAGCTTAGTCTCGACAGAGATTAATGAAAAACTGTTTTTT,CASSLVSTEINEKLFF
TRBD2,TRBV10-3,13,NA,TRBJ2-1,TGTGCCACCTCGGGGGGGGGACGCAATGAGCAGTTCTTC,CATSGGGRNEQFF
TRBD1,TRBV5-1,15,few,TRBJ1-1,TGCGCCAGCAGTTACGACAGGGTAGACAGCACTGAAGCTTTCTTT,CASSYDRVDSTEAFF
TRBD1,TRBV9,15,NA,TRBJ1-6,TGTGCCAGCAGCGTGGGACAGATGGGAAATTCACCCCTCCACTTT,CASSVGQMGNSPLHF
TRBD1,TRBV29-1,14,NA,TRBJ2-1,TGCAGCGTTGAGTTCGGGACAGGAGGGAATGAGCAGTTCTTC,CSVEFGTGGNEQFF
NA,TRBV5-6,14,once,TRBJ1-1,TGTGCCAGCAGACTAAAAGGGGTTTTCACTGAAGCTTTCTTT,CASRLKGVFTEAFF
NA,TRBV27,14,NA,TRBJ1-6,TGTGCCAGCAGTTTATCCTGGGGTGGGTCACCCCTCCACTTT,CASSLSWGGSPLHF
TRBD2,TRBV6-4,16,NA,TRBJ2-1,TGTGCCAGCAGTGACCACAGCGGGGGGGGCCGAGAGGAGCAGTTCTTC,CASSDHSGGGREEQFF
NA,TRBV29-1,13,few,TRBJ1-5,TGCAGCGTTGGGCCTGGGCGCAATCAGCCCCAGCATTTT,CSVGPGRNQPQHF
NA,TRBV21-1,18,NA,TRBJ1-6,TGTGCCAGCAGCAAAGTAATGGCCGGGACGGTTTATAATTCACCCCTCCACTTT,CASSKVMAGTVYNSPLHF
NA,TRBV7-6,15,NA,TRBJ2-1,TGTGCCAGCAGCCTAAGGGACGACCCACACAATGAGCAGTTCTTC,CASSLRDDPHNEQFF
NA,TRBV12-1,13,NA,TRBJ1-5,TGTGCCAGCAGCTTTTGCAGGGTCTTACCCCAGCATTTT,CASSFCRVLPQHF
NA,TRBV2,14,NA,TRBJ2-5,TGTGCCAGCATACGGGGGTCGTACCAAGAGACCCAGTACTTC,CASIRGSYQETQYF
NA,TRBV25-1,15,NA,TRBJ2-3,TGTGCCAGCAGTGGATCAAGGGACGGCACAGATACGCAGTATTTT,CASSGSRDGTDTQYF
NA,TRBV6-6,13,NA,TRBJ1-1,TGTGCCAGCATCGACCGGAGGGTGACTGAAGCTTTCTTT,CASIDRRVTEAFF
TRBD1,TRBV19,15,NA,TRBJ2-1,TGTGCCAGTAGCCCGGGACAGGTTACCTACAATGAGCAGTTCTTC,CASSPGQVTYNEQFF
TRBD1,TRBV7-9,13,NA,TRBJ2-7,TGTGCCAGCAGCGTAAGGGACAGCTACGAGCAGTACTTC,CASSVRDSYEQYF
TRBD1,TRBV6-1,14,few,TRBJ2-2,TGTGCCAGCAGGGTGACAGGGGAGGCCGGGGAGCTGTTTTTT,CASRVTGEAGELFF
NA,TRBV9,15,NA,TRBJ2-7,TGTGCCAGCAGCGTAGGGGCATCTGAACCCTACGAGCAGTACTTC,CASSVGASEPYEQYF